This T cell receptor (beta chain) was obtained from a study of identical twins. Study-wide results and limits: Surplus twin overlap in beta out-of-frame sequences was less pronounced. Twin-shared out-of-frame alpha sequences showed excess low generation probability.

A universal primer site came from template switching; cDNA carried unique molecular identifiers. TCRdb fed the 5' RACE reads into MiXCR, producing one record per CDR3 protein. The profile covers 350,000 to 450,000 distinct CDR3 sequences, with roughly 18% appearing a single time and roughly 12% taken by the ten largest. Germline assignment: CDR1 MNHNS and CDR2 SASEGT. This CDR3 region has 15 residues. V lost 7 bases, J lost 0 bases, and 7 bases stayed unmatched. Worth noting for this clonotype: Its antigen is undetermined.

The chain employs TRBV6-1 and TRBJ2-5; 8 positions agree with TRBD2. The material sequenced was naive T cells sorted from blood. This clonotype originated in a man in his forties or fifties in good health. CDR3 nucleotide sequence: TGTGCCAGCACGAAGAGCGGGGGCTACCAAGAGACCCAGTACTTC. Residues: CASTKSGGYQETQYF.